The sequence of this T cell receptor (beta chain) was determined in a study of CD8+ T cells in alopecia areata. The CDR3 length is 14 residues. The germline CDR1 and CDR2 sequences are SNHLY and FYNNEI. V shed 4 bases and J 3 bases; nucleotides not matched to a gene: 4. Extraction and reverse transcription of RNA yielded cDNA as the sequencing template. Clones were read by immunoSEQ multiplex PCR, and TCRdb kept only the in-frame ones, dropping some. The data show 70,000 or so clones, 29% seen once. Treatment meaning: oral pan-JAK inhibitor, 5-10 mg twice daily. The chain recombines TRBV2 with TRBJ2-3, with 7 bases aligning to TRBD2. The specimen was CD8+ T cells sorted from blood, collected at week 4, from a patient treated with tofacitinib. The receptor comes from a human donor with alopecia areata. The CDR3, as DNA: TGTGCCAGCAGTGCTGGCGGGAGTACAGATACGCAGTATTTT. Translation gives CASSAGGSTDTQYF.